This T cell receptor (beta chain) was documented in a study of cytomegalovirus exposure and HLA in healthy donors. The primer mix had 60 Vbeta and 13 Jbeta primers. In the original workflow: There were tens of millions of unique TCR beta chains by a later count, and around 10 million of them were shared. Only in-frame clones appear in the TCRdb table, and some are missing; sequencing was by immunoSEQ multiplex PCR. The V and J calls and the clone size are those of that table, but D and trimming were determined from the DNA. Among roughly 140,000 clones listed, 65% to 75% were seen once. In this sample, this clone turned up a few times. Its antigen is as yet unknown. Study-wide findings and caveats: It was assumed in the presence/absence analyses that sequencing depth was roughly uniform across donors.

The CDR3 consists of 15 residues. Trimming took off 1 base at V and 0 bases at J, with 8 bases between the two ends. Germline lookup yields CDR1 LGHNA and CDR2 YSLEER. The sequencing sample was made of PBMCs. V and J are TRBV4-3 and TRBJ2-3; D ambiguous. This sequence was found in a man aged 55 to 70 in good health and CMV-seronegative. The CDR3 reads CASSQGAASTDTQYF. The CDR3 DNA follows: TGCGCCAGCAGCCAAGGGGCCGCTAGCACAGATACGCAGTATTTT.